This TCR beta chain was found in a study of cytomegalovirus exposure and HLA in healthy donors. This clone was seen more than once but under ten times. Germline V gives CDR1 MNHNY, CDR2 SVGAGI (reference sequence). The CDR3 runs 13 residues. V was clipped by 4 bases and J by 2 bases; unmatched bases: 1. The PCR made use of 60 Vbeta and 13 Jbeta primers. Sequencing used immunoSEQ multiplex PCR; TCRdb keeps in-frame clones, though not all of them. The sample lists roughly 100,000 clones, about 75% occurring once. The clonotype originates from a middle-aged woman in good health and CMV-seronegative. The sample taken for sequencing was PBMCs. This chain joins TRBV6-6 and TRBJ1-2; 7 nucleotides agree with TRBD1. The CDR3 sequence is CASSLTGNYGYTF. CDR3 DNA: TGTGCCAGCAGTTTGACAGGGAACTATGGCTACACCTTC.